This note documents a single T cell receptor beta chain sequence. This record comes from a study of T-cell memory formation after mild COVID-19. Across the study: In these data, TCR clusters were largely donor specific.

Trimming took 3 bases from V and 3 from J; bases not matched to a gene: 2. The CDR3 covers 12 residues. Germline V gene sequence: CDR1 DFQATT, CDR2 SNEGSKA (reference sequence). MiXCR, applied by TCRdb to the 5' RACE reads, yields one record per CDR3 protein. The sample comprises tens of thousands of distinct CDR3 sequences, roughly 8% of which are singletons, and 1.4% to 1.5% rests with the top ten. The sample was PBMCs or a T cell subset sorted from them (not recorded which). The TCR comes from a man aged 18 to 29 who had mild COVID-19 (a few samples of this study predate the infection). Cell type and time point are not known. The V and J genes are TRBV20-1 and TRBJ2-7; TRBD2 matches at 7 bases. CDR3 DNA sequence: TGCAGTGCTAGCCCGGGGGGCTACGAGCAGTACTTC. Encoded protein: CSASPGGYEQYF.